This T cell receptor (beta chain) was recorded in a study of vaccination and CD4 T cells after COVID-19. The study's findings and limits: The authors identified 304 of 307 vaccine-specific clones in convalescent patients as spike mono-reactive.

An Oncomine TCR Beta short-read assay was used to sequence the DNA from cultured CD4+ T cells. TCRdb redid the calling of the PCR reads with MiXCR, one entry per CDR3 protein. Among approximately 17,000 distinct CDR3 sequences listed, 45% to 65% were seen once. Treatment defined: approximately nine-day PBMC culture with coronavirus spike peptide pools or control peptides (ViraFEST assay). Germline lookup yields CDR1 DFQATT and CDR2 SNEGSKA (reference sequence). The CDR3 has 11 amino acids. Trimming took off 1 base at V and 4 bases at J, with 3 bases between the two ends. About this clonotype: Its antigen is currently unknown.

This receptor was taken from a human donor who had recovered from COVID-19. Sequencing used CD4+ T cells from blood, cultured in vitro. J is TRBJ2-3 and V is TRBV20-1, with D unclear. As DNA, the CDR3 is TGCAGTGCTAGAGCGGCAGATACGCAGTATTTT. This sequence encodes CSARAADTQYF.